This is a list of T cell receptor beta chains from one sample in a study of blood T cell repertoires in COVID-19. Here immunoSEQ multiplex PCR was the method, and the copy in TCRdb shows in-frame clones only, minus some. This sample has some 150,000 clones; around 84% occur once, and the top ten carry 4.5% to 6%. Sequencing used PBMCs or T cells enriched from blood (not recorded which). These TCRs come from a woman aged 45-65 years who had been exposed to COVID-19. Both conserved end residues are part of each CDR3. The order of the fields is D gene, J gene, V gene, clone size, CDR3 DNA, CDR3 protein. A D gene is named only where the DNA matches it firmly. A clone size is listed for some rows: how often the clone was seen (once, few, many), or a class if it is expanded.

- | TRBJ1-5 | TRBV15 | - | TGTGCCACCAGCAGAGATAAGGGGAAGGGACAGCCCCAGCATTTT | CATSRDKGKGQPQHF
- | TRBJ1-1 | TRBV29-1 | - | TGCAGCGCCAGGCAGGTCCTTATGAACACTGAAGCTTTCTTT | CSARQVLMNTEAFF
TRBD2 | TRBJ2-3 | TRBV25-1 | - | TGTGCCAGCAGTGAATTAGCGGGAGGGGGCACAGATACGCAGTATTTT | CASSELAGGGTDTQYF
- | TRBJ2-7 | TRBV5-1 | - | TGCGCCAGCAGCTTGGCCTGGGCAGGGGCCTCGAGGGAGCAGTACTTC | CASSLAWAGASREQYF
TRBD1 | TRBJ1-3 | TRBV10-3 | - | TGTGCCATCCGGGGACAGGACTCTGGAAACACCATATATTTT | CAIRGQDSGNTIYF
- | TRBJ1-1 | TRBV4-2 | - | TGTGCCAGCAGCCAAGATATGGCAGGGAACACTGAAGCTTTCTTT | CASSQDMAGNTEAFF
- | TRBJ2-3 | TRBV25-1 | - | TGTGCCAGCAGTGGGCTGGAGGCGCAGTATTTT | CASSGLEAQYF
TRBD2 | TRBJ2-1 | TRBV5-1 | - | TGCGCCAGCAGCTTGGAGCCAAGCGGGGGGGCGGCCCCTCCGTTCTTC | CASSLEPSGGAAPPFF
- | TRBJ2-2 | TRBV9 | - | TGTGCCAGCAGCGTAGCCGGGTTTATGAACACCGGGGAGCTGTTTTTT | CASSVAGFMNTGELFF
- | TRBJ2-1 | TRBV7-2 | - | TGTGCCAGCAGCTTAGAAGGAGGGATCGTGGCTGAGCAGTTCTTC | CASSLEGGIVAEQFF
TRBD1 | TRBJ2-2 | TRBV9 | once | TGTGCCAGCAGCCCCCCCGGTGGGACAGTATCCACCGGGGAGCTGTTTTTT | CASSPPGGTVSTGELFF
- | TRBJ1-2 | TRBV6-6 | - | TGTGCCAGCAACTCTGGAACTATTCTTCGGGTCTATGGCTACACCTTC | CASNSGTILRVYGYTF
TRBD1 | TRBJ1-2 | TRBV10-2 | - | TGCGCCAGCAGTGTGACAGGGGACTATGGCTACACCTTC | CASSVTGDYGYTF
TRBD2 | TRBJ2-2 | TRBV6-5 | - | TGTGCCAGCAGTTACGGGACTAGCGGGACCGGGGAGCTGTTTTTT | CASSYGTSGTGELFF
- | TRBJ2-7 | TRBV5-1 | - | TGCGCCAGCAGCTTTGGGCAGGCCAGCTCCTACGAGCAGTACTTC | CASSFGQASSYEQYF
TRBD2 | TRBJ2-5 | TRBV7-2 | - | TGTGCCAGCCGACCCGCCAGCGGGGGGCAAGAGACCCAGTACTTC | CASRPASGGQETQYF
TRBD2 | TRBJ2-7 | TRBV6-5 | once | TGTGCCAGCACAACTAGCGGGGGCTCCTACGAGCAGTACTTC | CASTTSGGSYEQYF
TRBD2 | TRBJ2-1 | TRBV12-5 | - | TGTGCTAGTGGTTTGTTGGCGGGGGGCGACTTAGACAATGAGCAGTTCTTC | CASGLLAGGDLDNEQFF
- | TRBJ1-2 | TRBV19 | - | TGTGCCAGTATGCGTGATAACTATGGCTACACCTTC | CASMRDNYGYTF
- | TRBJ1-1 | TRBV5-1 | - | TGCGCCAGCAGCTCCAGGGGTAACACTGAAGCTTTCTTT | CASSSRGNTEAFF
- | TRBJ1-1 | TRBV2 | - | TGTGCCAGCATGATGAGGGAAACTGAAGCTTTCTTT | CASMMRETEAFF
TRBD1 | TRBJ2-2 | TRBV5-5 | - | TGTGCCAGCAGCCGGACAGGTAAAAACGGGGAGCTGTTTTTT | CASSRTGKNGELFF
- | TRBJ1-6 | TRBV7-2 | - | TGTGCCAGCAGCTTAGGGGAGATAAATTCACCCCTCCACTTT | CASSLGEINSPLHF
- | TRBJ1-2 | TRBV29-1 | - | TGCAGCGCCTCTACAGGGCTCGGGGGCTACACCTTC | CSASTGLGGYTF
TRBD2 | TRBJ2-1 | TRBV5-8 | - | TGTGCCAGCAGGCGGGAGGGCTCCTACAATGAGCAGTTCTTC | CASRREGSYNEQFF
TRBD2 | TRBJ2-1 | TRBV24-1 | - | TGTGCCACCAGTGAGGTCCCACTAGCGGGGGAGGGTGAGCAGTTCTTC | CATSEVPLAGEGEQFF
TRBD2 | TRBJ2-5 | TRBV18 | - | TGTGCCAGCTCACCACGTCGGACTAGCGGGGGGCAAGAGACCCAGTACTTC | CASSPRRTSGGQETQYF
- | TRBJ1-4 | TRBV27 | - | TGTGCCAGCAGTTTAGTGAGGACTAATGAAAAACTGTTTTTT | CASSLVRTNEKLFF
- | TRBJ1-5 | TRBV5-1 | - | TGCGCCAGCAGCTACAGGGTCCGCTATAGCAATCAGCCCCAGCATTTT | CASSYRVRYSNQPQHF
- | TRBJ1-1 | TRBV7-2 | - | TGTGCCAGCAGCTTAGTGACCTCGGGACACATCTGGGCTTTCTTT | CASSLVTSGHIWAFF
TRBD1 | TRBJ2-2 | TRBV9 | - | TGTGCCAGCAGGACAGGGGCGCGGAACACCGGGGAGCTGTTTTTT | CASRTGARNTGELFF
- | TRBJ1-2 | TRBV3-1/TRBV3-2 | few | TGTGCCAGCAGCCAAGAGGCAGGGAGGGACTATGGCTACACCTTC | CASSQEAGRDYGYTF
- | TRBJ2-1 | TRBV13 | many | TGTGCCAGCAGTTTATTAGCAGGGAATTATGCCTCCTACAATGAGCAGTTCTTC | CASSLLAGNYASYNEQFF
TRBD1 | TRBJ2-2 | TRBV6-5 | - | TGTGCCAGCAGTCTCACAGGGGGCTCGACCGGGGAGCTGTTTTTT | CASSLTGGSTGELFF
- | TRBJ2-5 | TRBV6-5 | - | TGTGCCAGCAGTAGCAGGGGCCCCCAAGAGACCCAGTACTTC | CASSSRGPQETQYF
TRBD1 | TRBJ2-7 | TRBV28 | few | TGTGCCAGCCTAAGACAGGGCGCGGGCTCCTACGAGCAGTACTTC | CASLRQGAGSYEQYF
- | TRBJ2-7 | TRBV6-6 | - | TGTGCCAGCAGAGAGAAAAGCCTAACCTACGAGCAGTACTTC | CASREKSLTYEQYF
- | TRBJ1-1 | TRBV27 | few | TGTGCCAGCAGTTTGCAGAAAAACACTGAAGCTTTCTTT | CASSLQKNTEAFF
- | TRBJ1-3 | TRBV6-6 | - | TGTGCCAGCAGTTACTCGATCGGCAGGGCTGGAAACACCATATATTTT | CASSYSIGRAGNTIYF
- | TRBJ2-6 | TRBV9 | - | TGTGCCAGCAGCGTAGCTGGCGGGGCCAACGTCCTGACTTTC | CASSVAGGANVLTF
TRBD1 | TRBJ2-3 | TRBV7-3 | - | TGTGCCAGCAGCTCCTCGGGACAGATGGGCGGTAATACGCAGTATTTT | CASSSSGQMGGNTQYF
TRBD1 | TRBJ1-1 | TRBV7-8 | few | TGTGCCAGCAGCTTAGGTTTGTCAGGGGGGACTGAAGCTTTCTTT | CASSLGLSGGTEAFF
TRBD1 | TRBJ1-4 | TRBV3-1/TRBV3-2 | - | TGTGCCAGCAGCCAAGTGGGACAGGGAGCTAATGAAAAACTGTTTTTT | CASSQVGQGANEKLFF
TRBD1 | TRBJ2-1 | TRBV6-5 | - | TGTGCCAGCAGTTCCCAATGGGACAGGGCTAATAATGAGCAGTTCTTC | CASSSQWDRANNEQFF
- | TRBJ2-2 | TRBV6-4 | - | TGTGCCAGCAGCCCTAGACAGGTCCTGAACACCGGGGAGCTGTTTTTT | CASSPRQVLNTGELFF
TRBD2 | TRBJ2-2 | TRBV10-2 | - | TGCGCCAGCAGAACTAGCGGGAGGGCTATCACCGGGGAGCTGTTTTTT | CASRTSGRAITGELFF
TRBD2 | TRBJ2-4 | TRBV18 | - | TGTGCCAGCTCCCCTCGGGGACTAGCGGGAGCCCTAGGCAAAAACATTCAGTACTTC | CASSPRGLAGALGKNIQYF
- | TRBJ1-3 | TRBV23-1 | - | TGCGCCAGCAGTCCCTTAGGCAGGGGAACTGGAAACACCATATATTTT | CASSPLGRGTGNTIYF
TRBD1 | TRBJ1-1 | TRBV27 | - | TGTGCCAGCACAACAGGGGCGAACACTGAAGCTTTCTTT | CASTTGANTEAFF
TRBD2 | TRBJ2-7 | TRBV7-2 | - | TGTGCCAGCAGCTCGCCCGGGACTAGCGGGGGGCCTACCTACGAGCAGTACTTC | CASSSPGTSGGPTYEQYF